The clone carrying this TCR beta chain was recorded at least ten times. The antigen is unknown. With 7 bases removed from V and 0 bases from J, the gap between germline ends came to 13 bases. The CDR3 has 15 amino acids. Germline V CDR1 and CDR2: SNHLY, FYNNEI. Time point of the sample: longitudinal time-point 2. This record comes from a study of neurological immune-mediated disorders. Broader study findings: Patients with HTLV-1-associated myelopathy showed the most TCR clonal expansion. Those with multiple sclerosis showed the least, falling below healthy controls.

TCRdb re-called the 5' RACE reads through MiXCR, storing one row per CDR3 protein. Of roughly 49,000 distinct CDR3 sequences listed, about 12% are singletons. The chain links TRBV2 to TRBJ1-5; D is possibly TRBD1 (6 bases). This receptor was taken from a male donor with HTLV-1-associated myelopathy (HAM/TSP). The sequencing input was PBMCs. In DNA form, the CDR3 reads TGTGCCAGCACCATTCCAGGGGATAGCAATCAGCCCCAGCATTTT. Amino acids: CASTIPGDSNQPQHF.